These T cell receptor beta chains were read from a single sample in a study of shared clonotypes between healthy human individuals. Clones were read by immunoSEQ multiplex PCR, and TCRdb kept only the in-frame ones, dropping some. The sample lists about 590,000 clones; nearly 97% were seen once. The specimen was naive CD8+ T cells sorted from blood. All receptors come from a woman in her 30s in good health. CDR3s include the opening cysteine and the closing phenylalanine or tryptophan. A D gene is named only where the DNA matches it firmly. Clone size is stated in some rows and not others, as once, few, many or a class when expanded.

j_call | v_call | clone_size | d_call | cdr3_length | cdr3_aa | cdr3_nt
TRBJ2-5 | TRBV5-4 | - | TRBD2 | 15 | CASSSSGLVMETQYF | TGTGCCAGCAGCTCCTCGGGACTAGTGATGGAGACCCAGTACTTC
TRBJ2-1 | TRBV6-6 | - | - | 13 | CASGHLSYNEQFF | TGTGCCAGCGGCCACCTCTCCTACAATGAGCAGTTCTTC
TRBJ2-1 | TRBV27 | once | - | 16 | CASSFYLSSSYNEQFF | TGTGCCAGCAGTTTCTATCTGTCGAGCTCCTACAATGAGCAGTTCTTC
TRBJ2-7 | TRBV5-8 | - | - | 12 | CASSFSGGEQYF | TGTGCCAGCAGCTTCTCCGGAGGCGAGCAGTACTTC
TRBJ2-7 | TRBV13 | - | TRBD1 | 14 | CASSFLGTGYEQYF | TGTGCCAGCAGCTTTCTCGGGACAGGGTACGAGCAGTACTTC
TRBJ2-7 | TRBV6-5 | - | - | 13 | CASSLVQGSEQYF | TGTGCCAGCAGCCTGGTTCAGGGGTCCGAGCAGTACTTC
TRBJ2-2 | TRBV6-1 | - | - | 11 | CATLGAGELFF | TGTGCCACCCTCGGCGCCGGGGAGCTGTTTTTT
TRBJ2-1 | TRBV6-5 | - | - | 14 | CASSYLAGYNEQFF | TGTGCCAGCAGTTACTTGGCTGGGTACAATGAGCAGTTCTTC
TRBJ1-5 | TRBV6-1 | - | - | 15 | CASRARTKSNQPQHF | TGTGCCAGCAGGGCAAGGACCAAAAGCAATCAGCCCCAGCATTTT
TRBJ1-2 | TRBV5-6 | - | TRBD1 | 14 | CASSQQGANYGYTF | TGTGCCAGCAGCCAACAGGGGGCTAACTATGGCTACACCTTC
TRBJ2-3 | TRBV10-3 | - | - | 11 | CAIRGPDTQYF | TGTGCCATCAGAGGGCCAGATACGCAGTATTTT
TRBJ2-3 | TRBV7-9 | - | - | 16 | CASSPPLSGPTDTQYF | TGTGCCAGCAGCCCCCCCCTAAGCGGGCCCACAGATACGCAGTATTTT
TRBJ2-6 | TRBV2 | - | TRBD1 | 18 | CASRPGQGDPSGANVLTF | TGTGCCAGCAGACCCGGACAGGGGGACCCATCTGGGGCCAACGTCCTGACTTTC
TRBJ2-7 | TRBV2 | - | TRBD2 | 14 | CASSSTSEWPEQYF | TGTGCCAGCAGCTCGACTAGCGAGTGGCCCGAGCAGTACTTC
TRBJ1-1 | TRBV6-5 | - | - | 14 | CASSYLGVNTEAFF | TGTGCCAGCAGTTATTTGGGGGTGAACACTGAAGCTTTCTTT
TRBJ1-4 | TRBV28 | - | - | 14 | CAAVESLGDEKLFF | TGTGCCGCCGTTGAGTCTTTGGGGGATGAAAAACTGTTTTTT
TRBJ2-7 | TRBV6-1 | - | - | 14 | CASSGLQASYEQYF | TGTGCCAGCAGTGGACTTCAGGCCTCCTACGAGCAGTACTTC
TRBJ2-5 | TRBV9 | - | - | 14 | CASSTPDSQETQYF | TGTGCCAGCAGCACTCCCGACTCCCAGGAGACCCAGTACTTC
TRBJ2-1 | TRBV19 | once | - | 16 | CASSIASTRAGWEQFF | TGTGCCAGTAGTATCGCCTCCACCCGGGCGGGTTGGGAGCAGTTCTTC
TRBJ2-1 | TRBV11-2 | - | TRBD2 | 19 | CASSLVGRQAGGKYNEQFF | TGTGCCAGCAGCTTAGTTGGTAGGCAAGCGGGGGGCAAGTACAATGAGCAGTTCTTC
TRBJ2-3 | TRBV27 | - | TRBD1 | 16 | CASSPTGGRVTDTQYF | TGTGCCAGCAGTCCCACAGGGGGACGGGTTACAGATACGCAGTATTTT
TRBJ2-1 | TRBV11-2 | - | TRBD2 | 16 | CASSLDRTSSYNEQFF | TGTGCCAGCAGCTTAGATAGGACTAGCTCCTACAATGAGCAGTTCTTC
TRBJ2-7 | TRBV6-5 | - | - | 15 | CASSYSGGASYEQYF | TGTGCCAGCAGTTACTCGGGGGGGGCGAGCTACGAGCAGTACTTC
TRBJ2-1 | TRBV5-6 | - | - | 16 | CASSLGDRGWLGEQFF | TGTGCCAGCAGCTTGGGGGACCGCGGGTGGTTGGGTGAGCAGTTCTTC
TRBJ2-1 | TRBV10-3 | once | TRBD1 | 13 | CAIGTELGNEQFF | TGTGCCATCGGGACAGAATTAGGCAATGAGCAGTTCTTC
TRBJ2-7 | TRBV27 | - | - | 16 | CASSPEGGGTNYEQYF | TGTGCCAGCAGTCCAGAAGGGGGGGGAACCAACTACGAGCAGTACTTC
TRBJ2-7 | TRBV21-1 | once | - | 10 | CASSSYEQYF | TGTGCCAGCAGCTCCTACGAGCAGTACTTC
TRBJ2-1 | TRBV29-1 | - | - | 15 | CSVELFLARAGEQFF | TGCAGCGTTGAGCTCTTCCTAGCGAGGGCGGGTGAGCAGTTCTTC
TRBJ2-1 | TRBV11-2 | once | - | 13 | CASSLDSYNEQFF | TGTGCCAGCAGCTTAGACAGCTACAATGAGCAGTTCTTC
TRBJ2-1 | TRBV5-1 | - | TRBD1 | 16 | CASSYEPGQGANEQFF | TGCGCCAGCAGCTACGAACCGGGACAGGGAGCAAATGAGCAGTTCTTC
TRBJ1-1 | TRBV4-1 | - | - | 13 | CASSQVLATEAFF | TGCGCCAGCAGCCAAGTACTGGCCACTGAAGCTTTCTTT
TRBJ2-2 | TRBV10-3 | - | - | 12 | CAIKANTGELFF | TGTGCCATCAAAGCCAACACCGGGGAGCTGTTTTTT
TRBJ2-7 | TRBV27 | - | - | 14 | CASSTITGSYEQYF | TGTGCCAGCAGCACAATAACAGGCTCCTACGAGCAGTACTTC
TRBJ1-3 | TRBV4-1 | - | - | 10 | CASSPLTIYF | TGCGCCAGCAGCCCCTTGACCATATATTTT
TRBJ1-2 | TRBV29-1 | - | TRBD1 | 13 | CSVVSDRAEGYTF | TGCAGCGTTGTATCGGACAGGGCGGAGGGCTACACCTTC
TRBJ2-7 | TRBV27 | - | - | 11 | CASSSHYEQYF | TGTGCCAGCAGTTCCCATTACGAGCAGTACTTC
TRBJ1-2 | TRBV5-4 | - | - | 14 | CASSLGGPGYGYTF | TGTGCCAGCAGCTTAGGAGGACCAGGCTATGGCTACACCTTC
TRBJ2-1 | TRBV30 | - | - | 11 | CAWRAYNEQFF | TGTGCCTGGAGGGCCTACAATGAGCAGTTCTTC
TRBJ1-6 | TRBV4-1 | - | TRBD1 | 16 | CASSHLPGTGNSPLHF | TGCGCCAGCAGCCACCTGCCCGGGACAGGGAACTCACCCCTCCACTTT
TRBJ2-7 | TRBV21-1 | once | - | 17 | CASSYIRRDQESYEQYF | TGTGCCAGCAGCTACATACGCCGGGACCAAGAATCCTACGAGCAGTACTTC
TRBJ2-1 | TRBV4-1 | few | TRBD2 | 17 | CASSQDKWAGVSNEQFF | TGCGCCAGCAGCCAAGATAAGTGGGCGGGAGTCAGCAATGAGCAGTTCTTC
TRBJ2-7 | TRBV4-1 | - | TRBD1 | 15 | CASSPLGQDLREQYF | TGCGCCAGCAGCCCACTGGGACAGGACCTTCGCGAGCAGTACTTC
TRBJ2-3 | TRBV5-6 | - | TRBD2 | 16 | CASSFGTSVSTDTQYF | TGTGCCAGCAGCTTCGGGACTAGTGTTAGCACAGATACGCAGTATTTT
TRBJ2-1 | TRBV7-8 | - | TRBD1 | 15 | CASSTGTGVPVEQFF | TGTGCCAGCAGCACCGGGACAGGGGTCCCGGTTGAGCAGTTCTTC
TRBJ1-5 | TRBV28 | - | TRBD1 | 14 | CATGQGAMLQPQHF | TGTGCCACAGGACAGGGGGCAATGCTTCAGCCCCAGCATTTT
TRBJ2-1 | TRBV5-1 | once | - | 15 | CASSGDISSYNEQFF | TGCGCCAGCAGCGGGGACATCTCGTCCTACAATGAGCAGTTCTTC
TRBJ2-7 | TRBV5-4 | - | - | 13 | CASSWGFSYEQYF | TGTGCCAGCAGCTGGGGCTTCTCCTACGAGCAGTACTTC